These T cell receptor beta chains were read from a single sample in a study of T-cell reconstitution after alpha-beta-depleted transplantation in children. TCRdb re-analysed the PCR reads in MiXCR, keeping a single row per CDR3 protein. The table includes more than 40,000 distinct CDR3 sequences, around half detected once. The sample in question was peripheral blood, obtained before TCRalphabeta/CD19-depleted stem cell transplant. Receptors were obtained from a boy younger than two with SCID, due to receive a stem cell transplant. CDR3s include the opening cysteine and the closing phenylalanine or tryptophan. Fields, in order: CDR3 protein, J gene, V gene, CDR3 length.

cdr3_aa: CASSPGTVNSPLHF
j_call: TRBJ1-6
v_call: TRBV11-2
cdr3_length: 14

cdr3_aa: CASSQEGGLGEWRYF
j_call: TRBJ2-4
v_call: TRBV3-1
cdr3_length: 15

cdr3_aa: CASSFVDNTDTQYF
j_call: TRBJ2-3
v_call: TRBV27
cdr3_length: 14

cdr3_aa: CSARDNQETQYF
j_call: TRBJ2-5
v_call: TRBV20-1
cdr3_length: 12

cdr3_aa: CASSHQMTGWYEQFF
j_call: TRBJ2-1
v_call: TRBV7-9
cdr3_length: 15

cdr3_aa: CASFEWGQDSWNEKLFF
j_call: TRBJ1-4
v_call: TRBV5-6
cdr3_length: 17

cdr3_aa: CASSRGQGTYNEQFF
j_call: TRBJ2-1
v_call: TRBV5-1
cdr3_length: 15

cdr3_aa: CGGSPGLAGIAQETQYF
j_call: TRBJ2-5
v_call: TRBV7-2
cdr3_length: 17

cdr3_aa: CASSLTDYYGYTF
j_call: TRBJ1-2
v_call: TRBV5-1
cdr3_length: 13

cdr3_aa: CSARDGQLASYEQYF
j_call: TRBJ2-7
v_call: TRBV20-1
cdr3_length: 15

cdr3_aa: CASRHINQPQHF
j_call: TRBJ1-5
v_call: TRBV7-3
cdr3_length: 12

cdr3_aa: CASSQPRDFVMGTQYF
j_call: TRBJ2-5
v_call: TRBV4-1
cdr3_length: 16

cdr3_aa: CASSQSSRSGGTEETQYF
j_call: TRBJ2-5
v_call: TRBV4-2
cdr3_length: 18

cdr3_aa: CASSQEQLDRWETQYF
j_call: TRBJ2-5
v_call: TRBV3-1
cdr3_length: 16

cdr3_aa: CSAGDRGGDLHYEQYF
j_call: TRBJ2-7
v_call: TRBV20-1
cdr3_length: 16

cdr3_aa: CASSPACREKAPSTDTQYF
j_call: TRBJ2-3
v_call: TRBV21-1
cdr3_length: 19

cdr3_aa: CSAGTNYGYTF
j_call: TRBJ1-2
v_call: TRBV29-1
cdr3_length: 11

cdr3_aa: CASSTGRQETQYF
j_call: TRBJ2-5
v_call: TRBV5-1
cdr3_length: 13

cdr3_aa: CASSLGIARGETQYF
j_call: TRBJ2-5
v_call: TRBV7-2
cdr3_length: 15

cdr3_aa: CASSFRDFSYEQYF
j_call: TRBJ2-7
v_call: TRBV9
cdr3_length: 14

cdr3_aa: CASSLFTGGDGYTF
j_call: TRBJ1-2
v_call: TRBV12-3/TRBV12-4
cdr3_length: 14

cdr3_aa: CASSWGKPQYF
j_call: TRBJ2-3
v_call: TRBV12-3/TRBV12-4
cdr3_length: 11

cdr3_aa: CSASKGGDQETQYF
j_call: TRBJ2-5
v_call: TRBV20-1
cdr3_length: 14

cdr3_aa: CASRSPGRGEKLFF
j_call: TRBJ1-4
v_call: TRBV27
cdr3_length: 14

cdr3_aa: CASSQVRVDRGLFYGYTF
j_call: TRBJ1-2
v_call: TRBV3-1
cdr3_length: 18

cdr3_aa: CSARLGTGGSEQYF
j_call: TRBJ2-7
v_call: TRBV20-1
cdr3_length: 14

cdr3_aa: CSGQTRRHPGEQYF
j_call: TRBJ2-7
v_call: TRBV20-1
cdr3_length: 14

cdr3_aa: CASSLTYGYGYNEQFF
j_call: TRBJ2-1
v_call: TRBV7-3
cdr3_length: 16

cdr3_aa: CSARTASYEQYF
j_call: TRBJ2-7
v_call: TRBV20-1
cdr3_length: 12

cdr3_aa: CASSRDRGYYGYTF
j_call: TRBJ1-2
v_call: TRBV9
cdr3_length: 14

cdr3_aa: CASRGPGVTEAFF
j_call: TRBJ1-1
v_call: TRBV9
cdr3_length: 13

cdr3_aa: CASSQETGLGETQYF
j_call: TRBJ2-5
v_call: TRBV4-2
cdr3_length: 15

cdr3_aa: CASSALAGGDTQYF
j_call: TRBJ2-3
v_call: TRBV9
cdr3_length: 14

cdr3_aa: CASKRVGESPLHF
j_call: TRBJ1-6
v_call: TRBV6-6
cdr3_length: 13

cdr3_aa: CASSLYRAEQFF
j_call: TRBJ2-1
v_call: TRBV12-3/TRBV12-4
cdr3_length: 12

cdr3_aa: CASRTDWMNTEAFF
j_call: TRBJ1-1
v_call: TRBV27
cdr3_length: 14

cdr3_aa: CASSVAENGDEGGGDTQYF
j_call: TRBJ2-3
v_call: TRBV9
cdr3_length: 19